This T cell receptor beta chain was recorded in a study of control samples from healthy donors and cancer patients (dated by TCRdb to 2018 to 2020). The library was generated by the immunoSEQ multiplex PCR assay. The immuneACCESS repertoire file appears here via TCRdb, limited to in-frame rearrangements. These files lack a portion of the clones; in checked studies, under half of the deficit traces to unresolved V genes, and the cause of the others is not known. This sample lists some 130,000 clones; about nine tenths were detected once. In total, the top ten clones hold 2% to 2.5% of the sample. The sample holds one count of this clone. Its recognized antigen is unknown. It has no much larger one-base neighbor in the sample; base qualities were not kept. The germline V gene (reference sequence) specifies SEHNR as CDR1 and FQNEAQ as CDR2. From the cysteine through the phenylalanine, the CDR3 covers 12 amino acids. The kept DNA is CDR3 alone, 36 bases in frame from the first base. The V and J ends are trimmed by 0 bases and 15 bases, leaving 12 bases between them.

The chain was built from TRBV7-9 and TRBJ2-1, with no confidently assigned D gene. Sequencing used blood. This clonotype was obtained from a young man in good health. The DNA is TGTGCCAGCAGCTTAGCGAGCGTCCAACCGTTCTTC. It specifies CASSLASVQPFF.